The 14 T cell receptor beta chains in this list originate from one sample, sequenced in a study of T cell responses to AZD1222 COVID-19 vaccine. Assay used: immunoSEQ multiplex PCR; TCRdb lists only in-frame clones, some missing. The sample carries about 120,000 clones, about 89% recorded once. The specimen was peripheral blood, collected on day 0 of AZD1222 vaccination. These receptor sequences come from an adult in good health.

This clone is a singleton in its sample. The CDR3 nucleotides read TGTGCCAGCAGTTACCGAGGGCAAACAGATACGCAGTATTTT. It encodes CASSYRGQTDTQYF. The rearrangement joins TRBV6-5 to TRBJ2-3; a weak D match, TRBD2 (5 bases). The V end was cut by 2 bases, the J end by 3 bases, with 9 bases between. CDR3 length: 14 residues. The germline gives CDR1 MNHEY, CDR2 SVGAGI.

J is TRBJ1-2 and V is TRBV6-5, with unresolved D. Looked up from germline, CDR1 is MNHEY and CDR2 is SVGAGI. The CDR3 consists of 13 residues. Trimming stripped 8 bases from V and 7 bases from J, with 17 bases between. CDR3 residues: CASRLGGGSGYTF. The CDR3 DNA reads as TGTGCCAGCCGGTTGGGAGGAGGAAGTGGCTACACCTTC.

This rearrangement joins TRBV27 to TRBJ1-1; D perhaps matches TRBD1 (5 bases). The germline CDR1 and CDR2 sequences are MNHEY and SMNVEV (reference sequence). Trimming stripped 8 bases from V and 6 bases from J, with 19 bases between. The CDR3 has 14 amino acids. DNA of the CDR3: TGTGCCAGCCGTGGGCAGGGCAGGCAACCTGAAGCTTTCTTT. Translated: CASRGQGRQPEAFF.

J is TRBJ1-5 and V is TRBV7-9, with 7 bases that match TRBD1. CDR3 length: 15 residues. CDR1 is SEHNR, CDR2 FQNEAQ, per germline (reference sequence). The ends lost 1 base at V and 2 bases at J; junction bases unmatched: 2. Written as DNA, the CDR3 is TGTGCCAGCAGCTTAGATACAGGGGGCAATCAGCCCCAGCATTTT. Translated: CASSLDTGGNQPQHF.

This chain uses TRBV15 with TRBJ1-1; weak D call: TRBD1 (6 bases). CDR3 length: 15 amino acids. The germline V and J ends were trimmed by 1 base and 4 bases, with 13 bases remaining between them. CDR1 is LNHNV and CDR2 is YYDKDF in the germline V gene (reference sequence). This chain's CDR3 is CATSRVTGLGTEAFF. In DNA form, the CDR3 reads TGTGCCACCAGCAGAGTTACAGGGTTGGGCACTGAAGCTTTCTTT. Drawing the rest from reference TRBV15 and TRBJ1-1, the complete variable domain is DAMVIQNPRYQVTQFGKPVTLSCSQTLNHNVMYWYQQKSSQAPKLLFHYYDKDFNNEADTPDNFQSRRPNTSFCFLDIRSPGLGDTAMYLCATSRVTGLGTEAFFGQGTRLTVV.

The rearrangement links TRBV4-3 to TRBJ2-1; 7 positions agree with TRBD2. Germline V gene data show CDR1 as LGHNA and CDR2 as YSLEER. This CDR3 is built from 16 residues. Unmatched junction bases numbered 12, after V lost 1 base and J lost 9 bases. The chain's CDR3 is CASSQASGRRKGEQFF. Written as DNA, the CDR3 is TGCGCCAGCAGCCAAGCCTCCGGGAGGCGAAAGGGTGAGCAGTTCTTC.

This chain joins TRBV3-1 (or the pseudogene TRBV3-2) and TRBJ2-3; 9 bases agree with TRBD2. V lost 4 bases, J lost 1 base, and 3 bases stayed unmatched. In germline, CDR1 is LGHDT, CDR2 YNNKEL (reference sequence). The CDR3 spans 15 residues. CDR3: CASSPWTSGTDTQYF. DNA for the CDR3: TGTGCCAGCAGCCCGTGGACTAGCGGCACAGATACGCAGTATTTT.

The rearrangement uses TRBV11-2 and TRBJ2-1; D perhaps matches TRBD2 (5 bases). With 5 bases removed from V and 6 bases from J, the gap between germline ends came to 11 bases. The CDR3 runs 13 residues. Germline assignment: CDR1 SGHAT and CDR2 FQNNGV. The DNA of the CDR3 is TGTGCCAGCAGCCCATCACTAGGCAATGAGCAGTTCTTC. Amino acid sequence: CASSPSLGNEQFF. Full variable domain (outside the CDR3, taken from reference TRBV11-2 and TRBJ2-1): EAGVAQSPRYKIIEKRQSVAFWCNPISGHATLYWYQQILGQGPKLLIQFQNNGVVDDSQLPKDRFSAERLKGVDSTLKIQPAKLEDSAVYLCASSPSLGNEQFFGPGTRLTVL.

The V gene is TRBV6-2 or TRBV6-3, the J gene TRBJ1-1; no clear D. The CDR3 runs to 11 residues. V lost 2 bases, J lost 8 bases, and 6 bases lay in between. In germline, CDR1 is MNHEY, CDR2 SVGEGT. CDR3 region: CASSYRVEAFF. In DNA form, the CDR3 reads TGTGCCAGCAGTTACCGAGTAGAAGCTTTCTTT.

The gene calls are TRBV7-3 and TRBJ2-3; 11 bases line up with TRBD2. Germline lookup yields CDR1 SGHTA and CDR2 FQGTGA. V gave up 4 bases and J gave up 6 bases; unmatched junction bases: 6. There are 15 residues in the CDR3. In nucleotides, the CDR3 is TGTGCCAGCAGCTCGAATAGCGGGGGGGCCGATACGCAGTATTTT. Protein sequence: CASSSNSGGADTQYF.

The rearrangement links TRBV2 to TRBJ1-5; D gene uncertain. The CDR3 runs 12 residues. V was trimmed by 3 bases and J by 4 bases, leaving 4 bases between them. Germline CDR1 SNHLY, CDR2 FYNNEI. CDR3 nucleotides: TGTGCCAGCAGTGACCAAAATCAGCCCCAGCATTTT. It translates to CASSDQNQPQHF.

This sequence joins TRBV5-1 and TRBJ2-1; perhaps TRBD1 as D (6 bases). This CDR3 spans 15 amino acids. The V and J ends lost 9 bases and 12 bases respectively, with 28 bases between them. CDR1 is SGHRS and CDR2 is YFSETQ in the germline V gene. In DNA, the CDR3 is TGCGCCACCCAACCATTACCGGGACATCCGAACGCGCAGTTCTTC. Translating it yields CATQPLPGHPNAQFF. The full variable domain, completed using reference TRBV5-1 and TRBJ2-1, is KAGVTQTPRYLIKTRGQQVTLSCSPISGHRSVSWYQQTPGQGLQFLFEYFSETQRNKGNFPGRFSGRQFSNSRSEMNVSTLELGDSALYLCATQPLPGHPNAQFFGPGTRLTVL.

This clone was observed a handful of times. The CDR3 sequence is CAGGGGLSEQYF. CDR3 in DNA: TGTGCCGGCGGCGGGGGGCTAAGCGAGCAGTACTTC. The genes are TRBV7-9 and TRBJ2-7; 8 positions agree with TRBD2. Germline CDR1 and CDR2: SEHNR and FQNEAQ (reference sequence). V lost 11 bases to trimming and J lost 6 bases; unmatched junction nucleotides: 9. This CDR3 has 12 amino acids.

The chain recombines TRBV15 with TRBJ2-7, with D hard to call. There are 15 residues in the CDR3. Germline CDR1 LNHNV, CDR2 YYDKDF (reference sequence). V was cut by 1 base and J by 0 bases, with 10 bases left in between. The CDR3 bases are TGTGCCACCAGCAGAGGACTTCCCTTCTCCTACGAGCAGTACTTC. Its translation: CATSRGLPFSYEQYF.